This T cell receptor (beta chain) was found in a study of PD-1 blockade in classical Hodgkin lymphoma. Repertoires were generated with immunoSEQ multiplex PCR, while TCRdb's copy carries only in-frame clones and drops some. The data show 110,000 or so clones, approximately 90% seen once. General study results and limits: According to reports, newly diagnosed patients had lower baseline TCR diversity than healthy donors, and relapsed/refractory patients had lower baseline TCR diversity still. Whatever underlies the repertoire differences (possibly disease activity or prior therapy) remains undefined.

Time point given: cycle 4 day 1 (C4D1), after more than five weeks of nivolumab. All patients relapsed after autologous stem cell transplantation, and brentuximab vedotin exposure varied. Best responses fell into complete response, partial response or progressive disease. In the case of this clone: Its antigen is undetermined.

The source material was peripheral blood mononuclear cells (PBMCs), sampled before the fourth cycle of nivolumab. The source of this sequence is a human donor with classical Hodgkin lymphoma.

The CDR3: CASSPLSDNYGYTF. The DNA for the CDR3 is TGTGCCAGCAGCCCCCTATCGGACAACTATGGCTACACCTTC. The chain joins TRBV7-2 to TRBJ1-2; D gene uncertain. V lost 5 bases, J lost 2 bases, and 12 bases lay in between. CDR1 and CDR2 from the germline V gene are SGHTA and FQGNSA. The CDR3 runs 14 residues. Full variable domain (missing parts from reference TRBV7-2 and TRBJ1-2): GAGVSQSPSNKVTEKGKDVELRCDPISGHTALYWYRQSLGQGLEFLIYFQGNSAPDKSGLPSDRFSAERTGGSVSTLTIQRTQQEDSAVYLCASSPLSDNYGYTFGSGTRLTVV.